These T cell receptor beta chains were read from a single sample in a study of somatic mutations in cytotoxic T cells in rheumatoid arthritis. Some clones are missing from TCRdb's copy, which holds only in-frame ones; the method was immunoSEQ multiplex PCR. The sample contains around 20,000 clones, approximately 78% of which appear only once. Sequenced material: CD8+ T cells sorted from blood. The source of these receptors is an adult with rheumatoid arthritis. Both conserved end residues are part of each CDR3. D genes are given only for firm matches. Some rows have no size entry. The others give once, few or many, or a class for an expanded clone.

j_call clone_size v_call d_call cdr3_nt cdr3_aa
TRBJ1-2 - TRBV2 - TGTGCCAGCAGTGAACATGGACAGAGCGTCCTCACCTTC CASSEHGQSVLTF
TRBJ1-1 few TRBV2 - TGTGCCAGCAGTGCTGGTGGCGGTAACACTGAAGCTTTCTTT CASSAGGGNTEAFF
TRBJ2-2 - TRBV10-3 TRBD1 TGTGCCATCAGTGTGGGGACAGAAACCGGGGAGCTGTTTTTT CAISVGTETGELFF
TRBJ1-3 - TRBV9 - TGTGCCAGCACCCTCGGTACCGCCCAAATCTCTGGAAACACCATATATTTT CASTLGTAQISGNTIYF
TRBJ2-3 - TRBV7-2 - TGTGCCAGCAGCCCCGCTGTCCAGCGGTACACAGATACGCAGTATTTT CASSPAVQRYTDTQYF
TRBJ2-5 - TRBV7-9 TRBD1 TGTGCCAGCAGCTTATTCCCGGGACAGGGAGGAGAGACCCAGTACTTC CASSLFPGQGGETQYF
TRBJ2-7 - TRBV19 - TGTGCCAGTAGTACGCAGGTCCCCCCTTACGAGCAGTACTTC CASSTQVPPYEQYF
TRBJ2-1 - TRBV5-1 - TGCGCCAGCAGCTTGGTTGGGGGCGGTGAGCAGTTCTTC CASSLVGGGEQFF
TRBJ2-1 - TRBV6-5 TRBD2 TGTGCCAGCAGTGTGCGGGGGGGCTCGATGGAGCAGTTCTTC CASSVRGGSMEQFF
TRBJ1-1 - TRBV7-6 - TGTGCCAGCAGCCCCGGGTCAGGCGGCACTGAAGCTTTCTTT CASSPGSGGTEAFF
TRBJ2-5 - TRBV6-5 - TGTGCCAGCAGTTTCCAGGGGGGTTTACAAGAGACCCAGTACTTC CASSFQGGLQETQYF
TRBJ1-5 few TRBV7-9 - TGTGCCAGCAGCCGACGGAAGAATAGCAATCAGCCCCAGCATTTT CASSRRKNSNQPQHF
TRBJ1-1 - TRBV7-9 - TGTGCCAGCACCGAAGAGGGTGGCACTGAAGCTTTCTTT CASTEEGGTEAFF
TRBJ1-3 once TRBV30 - TGTGCCTGGAGTGGACAGGGAAACACCATATATTTT CAWSGQGNTIYF
TRBJ2-1 - TRBV7-9 - TGTGCCAGCAGCCCCCGACAGAAGAATGAGCAGTTCTTC CASSPRQKNEQFF
TRBJ2-7 - TRBV7-8 TRBD1 TGTGCCAGCTCCCCGGGACAGGGGGCGGGCGAGCAGTACTTC CASSPGQGAGEQYF
TRBJ1-5 - TRBV4-3 TRBD1 TGCGCCAGCAGCCAAGATCAGGACAGGGGTAGCAATCAGCCCCAGCATTTT CASSQDQDRGSNQPQHF
TRBJ2-3 - TRBV10-2 TRBD2 TGCGCCAGCAGTGGGACTAGCGGGGGGGCAGATACGCAGTATTTT CASSGTSGGADTQYF
TRBJ1-2 - TRBV7-6 TRBD1 TGTGCCAGCAGCTTATCCGGGACAGGGGATGGCTACACCTTC CASSLSGTGDGYTF
TRBJ2-5 few TRBV11-2 - TGTGCCAGCAGCTTAGTGGTGGCGGGGCCCCTTGGGACCCAGTACTTC CASSLVVAGPLGTQYF
TRBJ2-7 - TRBV6-1 TRBD2 TGTGCCAGCAGTGGTGGGACTAGCGGGGGAACCTACGAGCAGTACTTC CASSGGTSGGTYEQYF
TRBJ1-4 - TRBV14 - TGTGCCAGCAGCACACCGGGGAATGAAAAACTGTTTTTT CASSTPGNEKLFF
TRBJ2-7 - TRBV28 TRBD1 TGTGCCAGCAGTTTATCCGACAGGGCCTACGAGCAGTACTTC CASSLSDRAYEQYF
TRBJ2-1 - TRBV7-9 TRBD2 TGTGCCAGCAGCTCCCCTGGTATAGTAGCGGGGGGAACCTACAATGAGCAGTTCTTC CASSSPGIVAGGTYNEQFF
TRBJ2-2 - TRBV27 - TGTGCCAGCAGTTTCAACACCGGGGAGCTGTTTTTT CASSFNTGELFF
TRBJ2-7 - TRBV19 - TGTGCCAGTAGTATGGTAGGGAGCGACGAGCAGTACTTC CASSMVGSDEQYF
TRBJ2-7 - TRBV6-5 - TGTGCCAGCAGTTACGACCCACGCACAGGTTCCTACGAGCAGTACTTC CASSYDPRTGSYEQYF
TRBJ1-3 - TRBV4-3 TRBD1 TGCGCCAGCAGCCAAGAGGGACAGGGCTCTGGAAACACCATATATTTT CASSQEGQGSGNTIYF
TRBJ1-4 - TRBV27 - TGTGCCAGCAGTTTTTCGGAGACTAATGAAAAACTGTTTTTT CASSFSETNEKLFF
TRBJ2-7 once TRBV30 TRBD1 TGTGCCTGGAGTGTGGGGACAGACGAGCAGTACTTC CAWSVGTDEQYF
TRBJ2-5 - TRBV10-3 TRBD2 TGTGCCATCAGTGAGACCGGGACTAGCGGGGGGGCCGTTTTAGAGACCCAGTACTTC CAISETGTSGGAVLETQYF